A selection of T cell receptor beta chains follows, all from one sample in a study of CD8+ T cells in alopecia areata. Generated by immunoSEQ multiplex PCR, the TCRdb table keeps only in-frame clones and is missing some. The sample includes approximately 100,000 clones, just under 60% seen only once; the top ten take 16%. The sequenced sample was CD8+ T cells sorted from blood, obtained at approximately week 60, from a patient treated with tofacitinib. The receptors were sampled from a human donor with alopecia areata. Each CDR3 is given with its conserved first and last residue. Fields, in order: clone size, V gene, J gene, D gene, CDR3 DNA, CDR3 protein. A D gene is named only where the DNA matches it firmly. A row's size may be missing; if present it is once, few, many or a size class.

clone_size: NA; v_call: TRBV30; j_call: TRBJ2-3; d_call: TRBD1; cdr3_nt: TGTGCCTGGAGCGCCGGGACAGGGGGCACAGATACGCAGTATTTT; cdr3_aa: CAWSAGTGGTDTQYF
clone_size: NA; v_call: TRBV7-9; j_call: TRBJ1-5; d_call: TRBD1; cdr3_nt: TGTGCCAGCAGCCAGGGGGGGAACAATCAGCCCCAGCATTTT; cdr3_aa: CASSQGGNNQPQHF
clone_size: NA; v_call: TRBV27; j_call: TRBJ2-7; d_call: NA; cdr3_nt: TGTGCCAGCAGTCTCGGACAAAACTACGAGCAGTACTTC; cdr3_aa: CASSLGQNYEQYF
clone_size: NA; v_call: TRBV6-6; j_call: TRBJ2-7; d_call: TRBD2; cdr3_nt: TGTGCCAGCAGCCGACTAGCCTCCTACGAGCAGTACTTC; cdr3_aa: CASSRLASYEQYF
clone_size: few; v_call: TRBV29-1; j_call: TRBJ2-7; d_call: NA; cdr3_nt: TGCAGCGTTGCATTCGGCAGAGAATACGAGCAGTACTTC; cdr3_aa: CSVAFGREYEQYF
clone_size: NA; v_call: TRBV6-1; j_call: TRBJ1-1; d_call: TRBD1; cdr3_nt: TGTGCCAGCAGTGTTGGGACAGCTACTGAAGCTTTCTTT; cdr3_aa: CASSVGTATEAFF
clone_size: NA; v_call: TRBV13; j_call: TRBJ2-7; d_call: NA; cdr3_nt: TGTGCCAGCAGCTTGGGTGGGCTTCAGGACGAGCAGTACTTC; cdr3_aa: CASSLGGLQDEQYF
clone_size: once; v_call: TRBV14; j_call: TRBJ2-3; d_call: TRBD2; cdr3_nt: TGTGCCAGCAGCCATAGCGGGGGGGCAGATACGCAGTATTTT; cdr3_aa: CASSHSGGADTQYF
clone_size: NA; v_call: TRBV30; j_call: TRBJ1-6; d_call: NA; cdr3_nt: TGTGCCTGGAGCGACCCCCCGGGAGGTGGCATGGACTTATTTTCACCCCTCCACTTT; cdr3_aa: CAWSDPPGGGMDLFSPLHF
clone_size: NA; v_call: TRBV6-4; j_call: TRBJ1-6; d_call: NA; cdr3_nt: TGTGCCAGCAGTGACTCCCAGGGAAGGAATTCACCCCTCCACTTT; cdr3_aa: CASSDSQGRNSPLHF
clone_size: NA; v_call: TRBV7-5; j_call: TRBJ1-3; d_call: NA; cdr3_nt: TGTGCCAGCAGCTTAGCCTCAACAGGGAGCACCATATATTTT; cdr3_aa: CASSLASTGSTIYF
clone_size: NA; v_call: TRBV30; j_call: TRBJ2-5; d_call: NA; cdr3_nt: TGTGCCTGGAACCGACCGGACCCGGTTTGGGAGACCCAGTACTTC; cdr3_aa: CAWNRPDPVWETQYF
clone_size: NA; v_call: TRBV6-5; j_call: TRBJ1-2; d_call: TRBD1; cdr3_nt: TGTGCCAGCAGCTCGCCGGGACAGTCATCGTTTGGCTACACCTTC; cdr3_aa: CASSSPGQSSFGYTF
clone_size: NA; v_call: TRBV5-1; j_call: TRBJ1-2; d_call: NA; cdr3_nt: TGCGCCAGCAGCATGTGGACGGTCGGAGGTGATGGCTACACCTTC; cdr3_aa: CASSMWTVGGDGYTF
clone_size: NA; v_call: TRBV5-6; j_call: TRBJ2-1; d_call: TRBD1; cdr3_nt: TGTGCCAGCAGCATCCCGGGACAGGGATTTCATGAGCAGTTCTTC; cdr3_aa: CASSIPGQGFHEQFF
clone_size: NA; v_call: TRBV11-2; j_call: TRBJ2-7; d_call: NA; cdr3_nt: TGTGCCAGCAGCTTAGCAGGGACCTACGAGCAGTACTTC; cdr3_aa: CASSLAGTYEQYF
clone_size: few; v_call: TRBV25-1; j_call: TRBJ1-6; d_call: NA; cdr3_nt: TGTGCCAGCAGTGAATACGAGGGGGTATCACCCCTCCACTTT; cdr3_aa: CASSEYEGVSPLHF
clone_size: NA; v_call: TRBV2; j_call: TRBJ1-2; d_call: NA; cdr3_nt: TGTGCCAGTCGGTCCTGGGGACCGGGCTATGGCTACACCTTC; cdr3_aa: CASRSWGPGYGYTF
clone_size: NA; v_call: TRBV5-1; j_call: TRBJ1-1; d_call: NA; cdr3_nt: TGCGCCAGCAGCCCCAAAACGGACCTGGCTGAAGCTTTCTTT; cdr3_aa: CASSPKTDLAEAFF
clone_size: NA; v_call: TRBV5-6; j_call: TRBJ1-2; d_call: NA; cdr3_nt: TGTGCCAGCAGCTTGCGGTTCAACAACTATGGCTACACCTTC; cdr3_aa: CASSLRFNNYGYTF
clone_size: NA; v_call: TRBV13; j_call: TRBJ2-6; d_call: NA; cdr3_nt: TGTGCCAGCAGCGCGGAAGTCGGGGCCAACGTCCTGACTTTC; cdr3_aa: CASSAEVGANVLTF
clone_size: NA; v_call: TRBV5-6; j_call: TRBJ1-1; d_call: NA; cdr3_nt: TGTGCCAGCCGAGGCGCAGGGATCACTGAAGCTTTCTTT; cdr3_aa: CASRGAGITEAFF
clone_size: NA; v_call: TRBV30; j_call: TRBJ1-5; d_call: TRBD1; cdr3_nt: TGTGCCTGGGGTTCAGGGGGAAATCAGCCCCAGCATTTT; cdr3_aa: CAWGSGGNQPQHF
clone_size: NA; v_call: TRBV7-9; j_call: TRBJ2-7; d_call: NA; cdr3_nt: TGTGCCAGCAGCTTAGCCGACAGCCCCTCCCCCTACGAGCAGTACTTC; cdr3_aa: CASSLADSPSPYEQYF
clone_size: once; v_call: TRBV13; j_call: TRBJ1-2; d_call: TRBD1; cdr3_nt: TGTGCCAGCAGCCATCAAGGGGGCAGCTATGGCTACACCTTC; cdr3_aa: CASSHQGGSYGYTF
clone_size: few; v_call: TRBV27; j_call: TRBJ1-2; d_call: NA; cdr3_nt: TGTGCCAGCAGCAAGGACGGGGGCTACACCTTC; cdr3_aa: CASSKDGGYTF
clone_size: NA; v_call: TRBV4-2; j_call: TRBJ2-6; d_call: TRBD1; cdr3_nt: TGTGCCAGCAGCCAAGAGGGACAGGGATCTGGGGCCAACGTCCTGACTTTC; cdr3_aa: CASSQEGQGSGANVLTF
clone_size: once; v_call: TRBV2; j_call: TRBJ1-2; d_call: TRBD1; cdr3_nt: TGTGCCAGCAGTGAAGCACGCAGGGGGCGCGGTGGCTACACCTTC; cdr3_aa: CASSEARRGRGGYTF